The rows below give T cell receptor beta chains drawn from one sample of a study of T cells in Graves' hyperthyroidism and ophthalmopathy. Each CDR3 protein gets one entry after TCRdb re-called the multiplex PCR reads with MiXCR. The sample lists 550,000 to 600,000 distinct CDR3 sequences; around 45% were seen once. Material for sequencing was peripheral blood or thyroid tissue (not recorded which). The receptor source for this set is an adult woman with Graves' disease, either hyperthyroidism or ophthalmopathy (not recorded which). Both conserved end residues are part of each CDR3. The order of the fields is CDR3 protein, CDR3 DNA, CDR3 length, V gene, D gene, clone size, J gene. A D gene is named only where the DNA matches it firmly. Clone size is given for some rows only: seen once, a few or many times, or a class if the clone is expanded.

CDR3aa: CATSNEWAGGPNEQFF; CDR3nt: TGTGCCACCAGTAATGAATGGGCGGGGGGTCCCAATGAGCAGTTCTTC; len: 16; v_gene: TRBV15; d_gene: TRBD2; abundance: once; j_gene: TRBJ2-1
CDR3aa: CASSQFGRDSNQPQHF; CDR3nt: TGCGCCAGCAGCCAATTTGGCAGGGATAGCAATCAGCCCCAGCATTTT; len: 16; v_gene: TRBV4-1; d_gene: NA; abundance: many; j_gene: TRBJ1-5
CDR3aa: CASSLTSGRSDTQYF; CDR3nt: TGCGCCAGCAGCTTGACCAGCGGGAGATCAGATACGCAGTACTTC; len: 15; v_gene: TRBV5-1; d_gene: TRBD2; abundance: NA; j_gene: TRBJ2-5
CDR3aa: CASTGTENEKLFF; CDR3nt: TGTGCCAGCACCGGGACCGAAAATGAAAAACTGTTTTTT; len: 13; v_gene: TRBV2; d_gene: NA; abundance: many; j_gene: TRBJ1-4
CDR3aa: CASSTGQGFDYGYTF; CDR3nt: TGTGCCAGTAGTACGGGACAGGGGTTTGACTATGGCTACACCTTC; len: 15; v_gene: TRBV19; d_gene: TRBD1; abundance: NA; j_gene: TRBJ1-2
CDR3aa: CASSPDRGDAMNTEAFF; CDR3nt: TGTGCCAGCAGTCCGGACAGGGGGGATGCCATGAACACTGAAGCTTTCTTT; len: 17; v_gene: TRBV13; d_gene: TRBD1; abundance: many; j_gene: TRBJ1-1
CDR3aa: CASSSRAGLPYEQYF; CDR3nt: TGTGCCAGCAGCTCCCGCGCGGGACTTCCCTACGAGCAGTACTTC; len: 15; v_gene: TRBV13; d_gene: NA; abundance: many; j_gene: TRBJ2-7
CDR3aa: CAIWGDSLYGYTF; CDR3nt: TGTGCCATCTGGGGGGACAGCTTATATGGCTACACCTTC; len: 13; v_gene: TRBV10-3; d_gene: TRBD1; abundance: few; j_gene: TRBJ1-2
CDR3aa: CSAPGPGGGELFF; CDR3nt: TGCAGTGCCCCGGGCCCCGGCGGCGGGGAGCTGTTTTTT; len: 13; v_gene: TRBV20-1; d_gene: NA; abundance: many; j_gene: TRBJ2-2
CDR3aa: CASSSRRGAGSPGSCFF; CDR3nt: NA; len: 17; v_gene: TRBV7-9; d_gene: NA; abundance: NA; j_gene: TRBJ2-2
CDR3aa: CASSPRPLGLADPMAQYF; CDR3nt: TGTGCCAGCAGCCCCCGTCCCCTAGGACTAGCGGACCCCATGGCCCAGTACTTC; len: 18; v_gene: TRBV4-2; d_gene: TRBD2; abundance: many; j_gene: TRBJ2-5
CDR3aa: CASSSTEGLGMALFF; CDR3nt: TGTGCCAGCAGCTCAACGGAGGGACTGGGGATGGCACTGTTTTTT; len: 15; v_gene: TRBV11-1; d_gene: NA; abundance: NA; j_gene: TRBJ1-4
CDR3aa: CASSLSLRTSGTAYEQYF; CDR3nt: TGTGCCAGCAGCCTAAGCCTGCGAACTAGCGGGACCGCCTACGAGCAGTACTTC; len: 18; v_gene: TRBV7-3; d_gene: TRBD2; abundance: NA; j_gene: TRBJ2-7
CDR3aa: CASVGLALGRTEAFF; CDR3nt: TGTGCCAGCGTTGGACTTGCTCTAGGGAGGACTGAAGCTTTCTTT; len: 15; v_gene: TRBV25-1; d_gene: NA; abundance: NA; j_gene: TRBJ1-1
CDR3aa: CASSESTGAVGYGYTF; CDR3nt: TGTGCCAGCAGTGAATCGACAGGGGCTGTCGGATATGGCTACACCTTC; len: 16; v_gene: TRBV2; d_gene: TRBD1; abundance: NA; j_gene: TRBJ1-2
CDR3aa: CACSAALTGTRPWDEQYF; CDR3nt: TGTGCCTGCAGTGCCGCACTGACTGGTACGCGACCTTGGGACGAGCAGTACTTC; len: 18; v_gene: TRBV2; d_gene: NA; abundance: NA; j_gene: TRBJ2-7
CDR3aa: CASSSGADVLTF; CDR3nt: TGTGCCAGCAGCTCGGGGGCCGACGTCCTGACTTTC; len: 12; v_gene: TRBV7-9; d_gene: NA; abundance: NA; j_gene: TRBJ2-6
CDR3aa: CASSLLGAHNSPLHF; CDR3nt: TGTGCCAGCAGCTTACTAGGGGCACACAATTCACCCCTCCACTTT; len: 15; v_gene: TRBV7-2; d_gene: NA; abundance: NA; j_gene: TRBJ1-6
CDR3aa: CSVSLTGQETQYF; CDR3nt: TGCAGCGTTTCCCTCACCGGCCAAGAGACCCAGTACTTC; len: 13; v_gene: TRBV29-1; d_gene: NA; abundance: many; j_gene: TRBJ2-5
CDR3aa: CASSSGPPGGLNAFF; CDR3nt: TGTGCCAGCAGCTCCGGTCCTCCCGGGGGCCTGAACGCCTTCTTT; len: 15; v_gene: TRBV7-9; d_gene: NA; abundance: NA; j_gene: TRBJ1-1
CDR3aa: CASSPLAGGPSYEQYF; CDR3nt: TGTGCCAGCAGTCCCCTAGCGGGGGGTCCCTCCTACGAGCAGTACTTC; len: 16; v_gene: TRBV12-3/TRBV12-4; d_gene: TRBD2; abundance: many; j_gene: TRBJ2-7
CDR3aa: CASSPPGSGQYF; CDR3nt: TGTGCCAGCTCACCACCGGGGTCCGGGCAGTACTTC; len: 12; v_gene: TRBV18; d_gene: NA; abundance: NA; j_gene: TRBJ2-7
CDR3aa: CSASRGAGQTEAFF; CDR3nt: TGCAGTGCTAGCCGGGGTGCAGGGCAGACTGAAGCTTTCTTT; len: 14; v_gene: TRBV20-1; d_gene: NA; abundance: few; j_gene: TRBJ1-1
CDR3aa: CASQTTGTGEQYF; CDR3nt: TGTGCCAGCCAGACAACTGGGACCGGGGAGCAGTACTTC; len: 13; v_gene: TRBV2; d_gene: NA; abundance: NA; j_gene: TRBJ2-7
CDR3aa: CASSEFQVGLGEQYF; CDR3nt: TGTGCCAGCAGTGAATTTCAGGTTGGTTTGGGTGAGCAGTACTTC; len: 15; v_gene: TRBV6-1; d_gene: NA; abundance: many; j_gene: TRBJ2-7
CDR3aa: CASSLSRAGGTQYF; CDR3nt: TGTGCCAGCAGCTTATCGAGGGCCGGCGGGACGCAGTACTTC; len: 14; v_gene: TRBV7-2; d_gene: NA; abundance: NA; j_gene: TRBJ2-7
CDR3aa: CSARTGLGYTF; CDR3nt: TGCAGTGCCAGGACAGGCCTGGGCTACACCTTC; len: 11; v_gene: TRBV20-1; d_gene: TRBD1; abundance: many; j_gene: TRBJ1-2
CDR3aa: CASSQDAGGINEKLFF; CDR3nt: TGCGCCAGCAGCCAAGATGCTGGCGGGATTAATGAAAAACTGTTTTTT; len: 16; v_gene: TRBV4-1; d_gene: NA; abundance: many; j_gene: TRBJ1-4
CDR3aa: CATSRDSGQGPGTPQHF; CDR3nt: TGTGCCACCAGCAGAGATAGCGGACAGGGCCCGGGTACACCCCAGCATTTT; len: 17; v_gene: TRBV15; d_gene: TRBD1; abundance: once; j_gene: TRBJ1-5
CDR3aa: CSVQDQLSGNTIYF; CDR3nt: TGCAGCGTTCAGGATCAACTCTCTGGAAACACCATATATTTT; len: 14; v_gene: TRBV29-1; d_gene: NA; abundance: few; j_gene: TRBJ1-3
CDR3aa: CASSKAGGQETQYF; CDR3nt: TGTGCCAGCAGCAAAGCGGGGGGGCAAGAGACCCAGTACTTC; len: 14; v_gene: TRBV7-2; d_gene: TRBD2; abundance: NA; j_gene: TRBJ2-5
CDR3aa: CASRSAELAGGEQYF; CDR3nt: TGTGCCAGCCGTTCGGCAGAACTAGCGGGAGGCGAGCAGTACTTC; len: 15; v_gene: TRBV28; d_gene: TRBD2; abundance: few; j_gene: TRBJ2-7
CDR3aa: CASSLVPGLEYGYTF; CDR3nt: TGTGCCAGCAGCTTAGTCCCGGGGCTTGAATATGGCTACACCTTC; len: 15; v_gene: TRBV7-2; d_gene: NA; abundance: NA; j_gene: TRBJ1-2
CDR3aa: CSVDSGGIEAFF; CDR3nt: TGCAGCGTTGATTCGGGGGGTATTGAAGCTTTCTTT; len: 12; v_gene: TRBV29-1; d_gene: NA; abundance: NA; j_gene: TRBJ1-1
CDR3aa: CASRGDRGRETQYF; CDR3nt: TGTGCCAGCAGAGGGGACAGGGGGCGGGAGACCCAGTACTTC; len: 14; v_gene: TRBV7-9; d_gene: TRBD1; abundance: NA; j_gene: TRBJ2-5
CDR3aa: CASSQLGRSSPLHF; CDR3nt: TGTGCCAGCAGCCAGTTGGGACGTAGTTCACCCCTCCACTTT; len: 14; v_gene: TRBV7-3; d_gene: NA; abundance: NA; j_gene: TRBJ1-6
CDR3aa: CASSQGHRLNQPQHF; CDR3nt: TGTGCCAGCAGCCAAGGGCACAGACTCAATCAGCCCCAGCATTTT; len: 15; v_gene: TRBV3-1; d_gene: NA; abundance: NA; j_gene: TRBJ1-5
CDR3aa: CASSPEGLPNEKLFF; CDR3nt: TGCGCCAGCAGCCCCGAAGGGTTACCAAATGAAAAACTGTTTTTT; len: 15; v_gene: TRBV5-1; d_gene: NA; abundance: NA; j_gene: TRBJ1-4
CDR3aa: CSVQTTSAYEQYF; CDR3nt: TGCAGCGTCCAAACCACTAGCGCCTACGAGCAGTACTTC; len: 13; v_gene: TRBV29-1; d_gene: TRBD2; abundance: many; j_gene: TRBJ2-7
CDR3aa: CASSRRGQGHGYTF; CDR3nt: TGTGCCAGCAGCCGCCGGGGACAGGGTCATGGCTACACCTTC; len: 14; v_gene: TRBV11-2; d_gene: TRBD1; abundance: many; j_gene: TRBJ1-2
CDR3aa: CASSRGVGGHVYEQYF; CDR3nt: TGTGCCAGCAGTAGAGGCGTCGGGGGGCACGTCTACGAGCAGTACTTC; len: 16; v_gene: TRBV12-3/TRBV12-4; d_gene: NA; abundance: NA; j_gene: TRBJ2-7
CDR3aa: CSAKQGAGYEQYFGPGTIYF; CDR3nt: NA; len: 20; v_gene: TRBV20-1; d_gene: NA; abundance: NA; j_gene: TRBJ1-3
CDR3aa: CASSSLASGWIF; CDR3nt: TGTGCCAGCAGTTCCCTCGCGTCAGGCTGGATTTTT; len: 12; v_gene: TRBV28; d_gene: NA; abundance: many; j_gene: TRBJ1-4
CDR3aa: CASAGQGRTSPLHF; CDR3nt: TGTGCCAGCGCCGGACAGGGGCGCACTTCACCCCTCCACTTT; len: 14; v_gene: TRBV25-1; d_gene: TRBD1; abundance: few; j_gene: TRBJ1-6
CDR3aa: CASSPTVQNTDTQYF; CDR3nt: TGTGCCAGCAGCCCTACCGTGCAGAACACAGATACGCAGTATTTT; len: 15; v_gene: TRBV9; d_gene: NA; abundance: NA; j_gene: TRBJ2-3
CDR3aa: CASSDQGYTGELFF; CDR3nt: TGTGCCAGCAGTGACCAGGGCTACACCGGGGAGCTGTTTTTT; len: 14; v_gene: TRBV19; d_gene: NA; abundance: NA; j_gene: TRBJ2-2
CDR3aa: CASSLELGQVATGELFF; CDR3nt: TGTGCCAGCAGCTTAGAGTTGGGACAGGTGGCCACCGGGGAGCTGTTTTTT; len: 17; v_gene: TRBV7-8; d_gene: TRBD1; abundance: NA; j_gene: TRBJ2-2
CDR3aa: CASSLESLRFGELFF; CDR3nt: TGTGCCAGCAGCTTAGAATCGTTGAGGTTTGGGGAGCTGTTTTTT; len: 15; v_gene: TRBV7-9; d_gene: NA; abundance: NA; j_gene: TRBJ2-2
CDR3aa: CASSTRDRANYGYTF; CDR3nt: TGTGCCAGCAGCACCCGGGACAGGGCCAACTATGGCTACACCTTC; len: 15; v_gene: TRBV7-9; d_gene: TRBD1; abundance: many; j_gene: TRBJ1-2
CDR3aa: CASSSAAGQGNTEAFF; CDR3nt: TGTGCCAGCAGTTCCGCGGCGGGACAGGGAAACACTGAAGCTTTCTTT; len: 16; v_gene: TRBV12-3/TRBV12-4; d_gene: TRBD1; abundance: NA; j_gene: TRBJ1-1
CDR3aa: CASTRRGLGGRRRTNEKLFF; CDR3nt: TGTGCCAGCACCCGCAGAGGCCTCGGAGGGAGGAGGAGAACTAATGAAAAACTGTTTTTT; len: 20; v_gene: TRBV7-9; d_gene: NA; abundance: NA; j_gene: TRBJ1-4
CDR3aa: CASSTDRGGEKLFF; CDR3nt: TGTGCCAGCAGCACAGACAGGGGCGGTGAAAAACTGTTTTTT; len: 14; v_gene: TRBV7-9; d_gene: TRBD1; abundance: NA; j_gene: TRBJ1-4
CDR3aa: CSARDTRGLGYTF; CDR3nt: TGCAGTGCTAGAGATACCAGGGGGCTTGGCTACACCTTC; len: 13; v_gene: TRBV20-1; d_gene: TRBD1; abundance: few; j_gene: TRBJ1-2
CDR3aa: CASSGQGTRELFF; CDR3nt: TGTGCCAGCAGTGGACAGGGGACCCGGGAGCTGTTTTTT; len: 13; v_gene: TRBV11-1; d_gene: TRBD1; abundance: NA; j_gene: TRBJ2-2
CDR3aa: CASSTSWGGELFF; CDR3nt: TGTGCCAGCAGCACCAGTTGGGGGGGGGAGCTGTTTTTT; len: 13; v_gene: TRBV7-9; d_gene: NA; abundance: NA; j_gene: TRBJ2-2
CDR3aa: CASSPAGQMFYGYTF; CDR3nt: TGTGCCAGCAGCCCAGCGGGACAGATGTTCTATGGCTACACCTTC; len: 15; v_gene: TRBV14; d_gene: TRBD1; abundance: many; j_gene: TRBJ1-2
CDR3aa: CAISGGLVGTGKVSTKAFF; CDR3nt: TGTGCCATCAGTGGAGGGTTAGTGGGGACAGGGAAGGTGAGCACTAAAGCTTTCTTT; len: 19; v_gene: TRBV10-3; d_gene: TRBD1; abundance: NA; j_gene: TRBJ1-1